This T cell receptor beta chain was observed in a study of beta chain features in type 1 diabetes. CDR1 GTSNPN and CDR2 SVGIG come from the germline V gene (reference sequence). The V end was cut by 1 base, the J end by 5 bases, with 11 bases between. The CDR3 is 13 residues long. This clone was picked up a small number of times. Its specificity is unknown. Other DNA sequences in this sample translate to the same CDR3. The authors reverse transcribed all of the isolated RNA, so sequencing captured expressed TCRB transcripts. The method was immunoSEQ multiplex PCR; TCRdb's version includes in-frame clones alone and lacks a portion of them. The sample lists some 700,000 clones; around an eighth were seen once. Study-wide points: Researchers reported that naive, central memory and Treg TCRB repertoires appeared more similar in patients than in healthy donors. Significant though moderate, a shortening of TCRB CDR3s appeared in all four CD4+ subsets of Type 1 diabetes patients. Fewer insertions but more deletions were seen at VDJ junctions in type 1 diabetes patients.

Using CD45RO/CCR7/CD25/CD127/CD95/CD27, CD4+ naive, central memory, regulatory and stem cell-like memory cells were sorted. Purity above 98% was achieved in all sorted populations. Sequencing was performed on naive CD4+ T cells from blood. The chain links TRBV30 to TRBJ2-5; D may be TRBD1 (6 bases). This TCR was sampled from a man younger than 30 with type 1 diabetes. The CDR3 spells CAWSGGLQETQYF. Here the CDR3 DNA reads TGTGCCTGGAGTGGGGGGCTCCAGGAGACCCAGTACTTC.